This T cell receptor (beta chain) stems from a study of identical twins. Study-level results: Instead of following the same donors, the conclusions were based on cross-sectional statistical analysis. Cord blood beta clonotypes that were abundant carried fewer insertions, and memory repertoires showed no such trend.

TCRdb recomputed calls from the 5' RACE reads with MiXCR, one row per CDR3 protein. The sample lists about 460,000 distinct CDR3 sequences, 12% to 15% seen once, with approximately 0.52% in the top ten. As to this clonotype: Its antigen is unknown.

In addition, the sample was reused for a study of yellow fever vaccine responses in identical twins.

The TCR originated in a woman younger than 35 in good health. The specimen was CD4+ T cells sorted from blood.

CDR3 sequence: CASSQTQGNTEAFF. CDR3 in DNA: TGTGCCAGCAGCCAAACGCAGGGGAACACTGAAGCTTTCTTT. The genes are TRBV9 and TRBJ1-1, with a possible D match to TRBD1 (5 bases). This CDR3 is built from 14 residues. Trimming pared 4 bases from V and 1 base from J, leaving 11 bases between. The germline V gene has CDR1 SGDLS and CDR2 YYNGEE.